The next 17 T cell receptor beta chains were all read from a single sample in a study of T cells in Graves' hyperthyroidism and ophthalmopathy. TCR beta CDR3 sequences were amplified from RNA transcripts. A first-round RT-PCR of the TCR CDR3 used the HTBI primer set. TCRdb reanalysed the multiplex PCR reads using MiXCR and keeps one entry per CDR3 protein. The sample contains 540,000 or so distinct CDR3 sequences, about 15% of which appear only once. Sequences were obtained from blood. These receptors all stem from a woman aged 25 to 39 with Graves' hyperthyroidism.

This clonotype was detected a few times. The CDR3 bases are TGCGCCAGCAGCTTCCCGGGAACTACCAATGAGCAGTTCTTC. Encoded protein: CASSFPGTTNEQFF. The chain couples TRBV5-1 to TRBJ2-1; D is possibly TRBD2 (5 bases). V dropped 2 bases and J dropped 6 bases, with 12 bases sitting between them. This CDR3 comprises 14 residues. The germline V gene has CDR1 SGHRS and CDR2 YFSETQ.

The genes are TRBV29-1 and TRBJ2-7; no reliable D call. The CDR3 runs to 12 residues. Trimming cost V 7 bases and J 0 bases, with 10 bases left between them. Looked up from germline, CDR1 is SQVTM and CDR2 is ANQGSEA. CDR3 protein: CSGGASSYEQYF. CDR3 DNA: TGCAGCGGAGGCGCTAGCTCCTACGAGCAGTACTTC.

Of note for this clonotype: One end of the junction fails to match germline, which may point to a read error. The chain employs TRBV6-5 and TRBJ2-1; D ambiguous. This CDR3 has 16 residues. Germline values: CDR1 MNHEY, CDR2 SVGAGI. As DNA, the CDR3 is TGTGCCAGCAGTTACTCTCGGCAGGAGCCCTACGATGAGCAGTTCTTC. The encoded protein is CASSYSRQEPYDEQFF.

This chain uses TRBV29-1 with TRBJ2-3; a weak D match, TRBD2 (6 bases). V was trimmed by 7 bases and J by 0 bases, leaving 14 bases between them. CDR3 length: 14 amino acids. Germline V gene sequence: CDR1 SQVTM, CDR2 ANQGSEA. The CDR3 nucleotides read TGCAGCGGAGTACTAGCTCTTAGCACAGATACGCAGTATTTT. The encoded protein is CSGVLALSTDTQYF.

In DNA form, the CDR3 reads TGTGCCAGCAGCCGGACAGACAGGATTAACACCGGGGAGCTGTTTTTT. Its translation: CASSRTDRINTGELFF. V gene TRBV7-2 combines with J gene TRBJ2-2; D is possibly TRBD1 (6 bases). The CDR3 loop spans 16 amino acids. Germline V gene lookup returns CDR1 SGHTA and CDR2 FQGNSA. V dropped 5 bases and J dropped 2 bases, with 15 bases sitting between them. Together with reference TRBV7-2 and TRBJ2-2, the CDR3 gives the full variable domain: GAGVSQSPSNKVTEKGKDVELRCDPISGHTALYWYRQSLGQGLEFLIYFQGNSAPDKSGLPSDRFSAERTGGSVSTLTIQRTQQEDSAVYLCASSRTDRINTGELFFGEGSRLTVL.

This clonotype was picked up a small number of times. As DNA, the CDR3 is TGTGCCAGCTCACCAAACCCGGGACTAGCGGGAGACGAGCAGTACTTC. It is translated as CASSPNPGLAGDEQYF. V and J are TRBV18 and TRBJ2-7; 14 bases are a match to TRBD2. This CDR3 has 16 residues. Germline assignment: CDR1 KGHSH and CDR2 LQKENI. The J segment lost 5 bases and the V segment lost 2 bases, leaving 5 bases of the junction unmatched.

The sample holds many counts of this clonotype. The rearrangement joins TRBV6-2 or TRBV6-3 to TRBJ1-5; the match to TRBD1 covers 7 bases. Per the germline V gene, CDR1 is MNHEY and CDR2 is SVGEGT. Unmatched junction bases numbered 14, after V lost 0 bases and J lost 3 bases. The CDR3 totals 19 residues. The CDR3 reads CASSYSSLTDRLLNQPQHF. CDR3 nucleotide sequence: TGTGCCAGCAGTTACTCCTCACTTACGGACAGGCTCCTCAATCAGCCCCAGCATTTT.

The rearrangement links TRBV11-2 to TRBJ2-1; maybe TRBD1 (5 bases). This CDR3 has 15 residues. Looked up from germline, CDR1 is SGHAT and CDR2 is FQNNGV. V lost 0 bases and J lost 2, with 8 bases in between. The CDR3, as DNA: TGTGCCAGCAGCTTAGATCGGACACCCTACAATGAGCAGTTCTTC. Translating it yields CASSLDRTPYNEQFF.

This clonotype came up many times. V usage is TRBV5-5 and J usage is TRBJ2-1; D is unclear. In germline, CDR1 is SGHKS, CDR2 YYEKEE (reference sequence). CDR3 length equals 12 residues. V was cut by 4 bases and J by 7 bases, with 9 bases left in between. CDR3 sequence: CASSRTENEQFF. The CDR3 nucleotides read TGTGCCAGCAGCCGGACGGAGAATGAGCAGTTCTTC.

This clonotype appeared many times. V gene TRBV29-1 combines with J gene TRBJ2-3, with TRBD2 identical over 10 bases. The ends lost 1 base at V and 0 bases at J; junction bases unmatched: 7. This CDR3 spans 17 amino acids. Germline V gene sequence: CDR1 SQVTM, CDR2 ANQGSEA. This CDR3 is CSVEGLAGASSTDTQYF. CDR3 in DNA: TGCAGCGTTGAAGGGCTAGCGGGAGCGTCGAGCACAGATACGCAGTATTTT.

This clonotype has at least ten counts. The V call is TRBV20-1, the J call TRBJ2-7; tentatively, D is TRBD2 (6 bases). V was clipped by 0 bases and J by 3 bases, with 12 bases between them. The germline V gene has CDR1 DFQATT and CDR2 SNEGSKA (reference sequence). The CDR3 sequence is 14 residues long. The CDR3 DNA reads as TGCAGTGCTAGAGATGTGACTAGGGACTACGAGCAGTACTTC. This translates into CSARDVTRDYEQYF.

The gene calls are TRBV18 and TRBJ1-2; D uncertain. With 3 bases removed from V and 6 bases from J, the gap between germline ends came to 20 bases. Per germline, CDR1 KGHSH and CDR2 LQKENI. This CDR3 has 16 amino acids. The CDR3 bases are TGTGCCAGCTCACCCGAGGGAGCAACTGCGCAGGATGGCTACACCTTC. Protein: CASSPEGATAQDGYTF.

V is TRBV4-3 and J is TRBJ1-2; D unresolved. The CDR3 is 15 amino acids. V was cut by 0 bases and J by 3 bases, with 11 bases left in between. Per germline, CDR1 LGHNA and CDR2 YSLEER. CDR3 DNA: TGCGCCAGCAGCCAAGATTACAAGATTCACTATGGCTACACCTTC. It yields the protein CASSQDYKIHYGYTF.

This clonotype was counted ten times or more. The chain couples TRBV5-1 to TRBJ2-3; D uncertain. The CDR3 runs to 14 residues. Germline-derived CDR1 and CDR2 are SGHRS and YFSETQ. Trimming removed 3 bases at V and 1 base at J, with 9 bases between. The CDR3 spells CASSSNPRTDTQYF. The CDR3 nucleotides read TGCGCCAGCAGCTCGAATCCCCGCACAGATACGCAGTATTTT.

This clonotype has a single count. The rearrangement links TRBV5-1 to TRBJ2-7; a weak D match, TRBD1 (5 bases). The CDR3 covers 15 residues. V shed 2 bases and J shed 3 bases, with 15 bases lying between them. Per the germline V gene, CDR1 is SGHRS and CDR2 is YFSETQ. In nucleotides, the CDR3 is TGCGCCAGCAGCTTTTCCCCCGACAGTTTCTACGAGCAGTACTTC. This gives the protein CASSFSPDSFYEQYF.

This clonotype was seen a few times. The CDR3 region has the DNA TGCAGCGTTGCGATGGGGGTCTACGAGCAGTACTTC. This gives the protein CSVAMGVYEQYF. The chain employs TRBV29-1 and TRBJ2-7; either TRBD1 or TRBD2 may fit D (5 bases each). Germline V gives CDR1 SQVTM, CDR2 ANQGSEA. V was trimmed by 4 bases and J by 3 bases, leaving 10 bases between them. This CDR3 contains 12 residues.

This clonotype was recorded many times. This rearrangement joins TRBV20-1 to TRBJ2-7, with D perhaps given as TRBD1 or TRBD2 (5 bases each). CDR1 and CDR2 (germline): DFQATT, SNEGSKA (reference sequence). V was pared by 0 bases and J by 4 bases, with 10 bases between. The CDR3 contains 13 residues. The CDR3 is CSAREEGNYEQYF. CDR3 DNA sequence: TGCAGTGCTAGAGAAGAGGGGAATTACGAGCAGTACTTC.